This T cell receptor (beta chain) was profiled in a study of tumor-infiltrating lymphocytes in localized non-small cell lung cancer. Study overall: Some samples were collected after neoadjuvant chemotherapy; smokers, never-smokers and several histologies were included. Points from the study as a whole: Not all patients were TCR sequenced, owing to tissue quantity. No T-cell fraction difference was seen between IM1 and IM2 tumors.

Produced via immunoSEQ multiplex PCR; TCRdb's table is partial and in-frame only. The sample has 25,000 to 30,000 clones, approximately 85% seen once. Notes on this clone: Its specificity is not known.

The sequenced sample consisted of lung tumor tissue. The clonotype was recovered from a human donor with non-small cell lung cancer.

CDR3 in amino acids: CASSLGGRGKGETQYF. The DNA of the CDR3 is TGTGCCAGCAGCTTGGGGGGGCGGGGAAAGGGAGAGACCCAGTACTTC. The rearrangement uses TRBV5-4 and TRBJ2-5; the D gene could be TRBD1 or TRBD2 (6 bases each). Per germline, CDR1 SGHNT and CDR2 YYREEE (reference sequence). V was pared by 0 bases and J by 4 bases, with 16 bases between. CDR3 size: 16 residues.